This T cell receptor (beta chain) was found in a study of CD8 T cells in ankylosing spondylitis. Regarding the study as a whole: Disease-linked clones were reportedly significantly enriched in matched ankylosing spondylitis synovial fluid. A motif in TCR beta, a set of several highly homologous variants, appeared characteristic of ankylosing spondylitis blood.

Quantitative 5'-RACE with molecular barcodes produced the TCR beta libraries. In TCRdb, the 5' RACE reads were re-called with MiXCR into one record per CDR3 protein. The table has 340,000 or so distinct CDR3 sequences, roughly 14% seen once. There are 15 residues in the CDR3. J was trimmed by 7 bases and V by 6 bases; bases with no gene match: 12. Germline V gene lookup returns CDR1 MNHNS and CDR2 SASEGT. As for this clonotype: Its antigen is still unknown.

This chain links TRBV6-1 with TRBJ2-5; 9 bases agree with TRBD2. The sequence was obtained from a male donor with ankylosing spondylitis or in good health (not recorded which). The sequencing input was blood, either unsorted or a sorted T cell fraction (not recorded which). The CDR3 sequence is CASSTPSGNGGTQYF. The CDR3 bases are TGTGCCAGCAGCACCCCTAGCGGGAACGGAGGGACCCAGTACTTC.